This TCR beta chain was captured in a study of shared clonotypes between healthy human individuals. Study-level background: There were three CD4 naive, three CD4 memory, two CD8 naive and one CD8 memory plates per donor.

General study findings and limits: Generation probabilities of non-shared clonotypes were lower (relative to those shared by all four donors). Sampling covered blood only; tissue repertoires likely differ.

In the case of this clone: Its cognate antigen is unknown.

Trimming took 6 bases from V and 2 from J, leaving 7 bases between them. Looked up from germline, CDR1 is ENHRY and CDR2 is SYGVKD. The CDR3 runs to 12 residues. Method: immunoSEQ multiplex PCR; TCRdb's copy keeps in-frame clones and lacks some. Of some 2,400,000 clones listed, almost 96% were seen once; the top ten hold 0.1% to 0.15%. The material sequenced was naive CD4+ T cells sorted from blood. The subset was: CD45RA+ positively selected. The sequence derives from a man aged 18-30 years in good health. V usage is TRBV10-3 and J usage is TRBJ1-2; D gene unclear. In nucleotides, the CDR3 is TGTGCCATCAGGTCGGAAAACTATGGCTACACCTTC. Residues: CAIRSENYGYTF.